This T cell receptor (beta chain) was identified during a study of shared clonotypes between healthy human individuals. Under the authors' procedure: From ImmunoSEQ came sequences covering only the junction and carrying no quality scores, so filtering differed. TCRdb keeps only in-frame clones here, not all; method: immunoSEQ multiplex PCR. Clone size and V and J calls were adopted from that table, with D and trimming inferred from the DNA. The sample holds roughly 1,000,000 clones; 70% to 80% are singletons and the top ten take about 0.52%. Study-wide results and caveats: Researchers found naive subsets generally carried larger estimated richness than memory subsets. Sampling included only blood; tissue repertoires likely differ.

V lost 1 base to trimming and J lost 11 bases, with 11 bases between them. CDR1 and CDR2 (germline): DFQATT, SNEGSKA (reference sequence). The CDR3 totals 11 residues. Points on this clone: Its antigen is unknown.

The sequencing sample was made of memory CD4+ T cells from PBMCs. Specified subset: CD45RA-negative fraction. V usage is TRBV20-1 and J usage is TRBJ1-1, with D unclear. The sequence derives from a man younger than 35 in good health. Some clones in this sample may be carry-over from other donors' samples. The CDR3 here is CSARGTGFAFF. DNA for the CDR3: TGCAGTGCTAGAGGGACGGGCTTCGCTTTCTTT.